This T cell receptor (beta chain) is drawn from a study of CXCR3-negative and CXCR3-positive naive CD8 T cells. Study-wide findings and caveats: Similar TRBV-TRBJ usage was seen in naive cells (both CXCR3-negative and CXCR3-positive), but memory cells differed.

Every CD8+ subset sample held a few hundred thousand flow-sorted cells, done in triplicate. The TRB libraries of cDNA were built by UMI-labeled 5' RACE. With the 5' RACE reads reprocessed, TCRdb shows one record per CDR3 protein and no DNA. The sample data list 50,000 to 65,000 distinct CDR3 sequences. Notes on this clonotype: Its specificity is not known.

This TCR came from a human donor in good health. Some clones in this sample may be carry-over from other donors' samples. Sequencing used memory CD8+ T cells from blood.

CDR3 loop: CASSAGTTLYNEQFF. V usage is TRBV2 and J usage is TRBJ2-1; checking the TCRdb D call of TRBD1 is not possible without DNA. CDR3 length equals 15 residues. Germline V gene lookup returns CDR1 SNHLY and CDR2 FYNNEI.